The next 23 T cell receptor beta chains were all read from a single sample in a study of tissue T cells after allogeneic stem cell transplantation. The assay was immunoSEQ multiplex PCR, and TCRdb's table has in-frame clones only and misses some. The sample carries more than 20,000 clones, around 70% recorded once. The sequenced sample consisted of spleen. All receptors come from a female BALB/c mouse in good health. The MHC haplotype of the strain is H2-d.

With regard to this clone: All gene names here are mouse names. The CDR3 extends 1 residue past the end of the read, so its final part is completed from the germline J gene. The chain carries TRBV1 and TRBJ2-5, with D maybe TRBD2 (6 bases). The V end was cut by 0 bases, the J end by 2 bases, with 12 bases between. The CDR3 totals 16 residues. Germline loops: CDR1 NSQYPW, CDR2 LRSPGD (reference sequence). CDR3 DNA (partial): TGCACCTGCAGTGCAGATGTGGGGGAGGGCCAAGACACCCAGTAC. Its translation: CTCSADVGEGQDTQY. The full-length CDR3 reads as CTCSADVGEGQDTQYF.

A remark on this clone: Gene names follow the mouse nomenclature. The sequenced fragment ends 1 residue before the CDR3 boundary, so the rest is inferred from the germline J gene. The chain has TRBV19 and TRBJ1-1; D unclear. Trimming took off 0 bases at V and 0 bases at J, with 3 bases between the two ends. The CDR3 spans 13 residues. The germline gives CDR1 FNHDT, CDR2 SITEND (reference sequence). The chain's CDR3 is CASSIGANTEVFF. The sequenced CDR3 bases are TGTGCCAGCAGTATAGGGGCAAACACAGAAGTCTTC.

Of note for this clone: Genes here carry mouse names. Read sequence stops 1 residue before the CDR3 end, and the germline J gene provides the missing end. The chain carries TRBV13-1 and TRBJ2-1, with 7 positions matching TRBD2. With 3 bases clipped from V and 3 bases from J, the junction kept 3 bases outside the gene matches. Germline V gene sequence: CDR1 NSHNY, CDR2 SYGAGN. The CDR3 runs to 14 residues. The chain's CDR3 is CASSGGGSYAEQFF. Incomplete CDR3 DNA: TGTGCCAGCAGTGGTGGGGGGTCCTATGCTGAGCAGTTC.

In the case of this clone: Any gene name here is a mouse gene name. Partial CDR3 DNA: TGTGCTAGCAGCTCTGGACAGTTCAACGAAAGATTATTT. Translation gives CASSSGQFNERLF. The whole CDR3 sequence reads CASSSGQFNERLFF. The chain recombines TRBV29 with TRBJ1-4, with a weak D call TRBD1 (6 bases). The sequenced fragment ends 1 residue before the CDR3 boundary, so the rest is inferred from the germline J gene. Trimming cost V 6 bases and J 4 bases, with 12 bases left between them. The CDR3 extends over 14 amino acids. Germline CDR1 MSHET, CDR2 SYDVDS.

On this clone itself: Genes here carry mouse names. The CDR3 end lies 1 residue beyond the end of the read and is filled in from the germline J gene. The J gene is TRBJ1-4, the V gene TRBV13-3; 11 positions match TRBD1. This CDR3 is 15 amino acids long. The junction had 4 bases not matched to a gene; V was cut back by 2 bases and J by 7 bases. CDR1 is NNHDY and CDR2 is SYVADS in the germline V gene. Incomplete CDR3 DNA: TGTGCCAGCAGTGAAGGGGACAGGGGGGGCGAAAGATTATTT. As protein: CASSEGDRGGERLF. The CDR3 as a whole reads CASSEGDRGGERLFF.

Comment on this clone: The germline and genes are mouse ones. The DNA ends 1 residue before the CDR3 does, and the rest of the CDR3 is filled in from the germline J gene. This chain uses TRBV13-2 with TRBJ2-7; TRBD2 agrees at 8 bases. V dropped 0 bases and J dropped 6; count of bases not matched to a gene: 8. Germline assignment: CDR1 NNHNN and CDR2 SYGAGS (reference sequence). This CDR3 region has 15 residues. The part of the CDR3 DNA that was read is TGTGCCAGCGGTGATGCCGGGGTGGGGGGGGTTGAACAGTAC. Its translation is CASGDAGVGGVEQY. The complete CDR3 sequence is CASGDAGVGGVEQYF.

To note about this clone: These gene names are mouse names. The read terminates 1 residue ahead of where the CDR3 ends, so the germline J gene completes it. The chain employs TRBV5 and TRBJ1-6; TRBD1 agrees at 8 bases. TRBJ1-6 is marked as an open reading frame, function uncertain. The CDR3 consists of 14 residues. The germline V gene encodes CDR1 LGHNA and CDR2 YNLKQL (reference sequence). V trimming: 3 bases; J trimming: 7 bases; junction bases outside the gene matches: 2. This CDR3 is CASSHRDRNSPLYF. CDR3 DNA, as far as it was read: TGTGCCAGCAGCCATCGGGACAGGAATTCGCCCCTCTAC.

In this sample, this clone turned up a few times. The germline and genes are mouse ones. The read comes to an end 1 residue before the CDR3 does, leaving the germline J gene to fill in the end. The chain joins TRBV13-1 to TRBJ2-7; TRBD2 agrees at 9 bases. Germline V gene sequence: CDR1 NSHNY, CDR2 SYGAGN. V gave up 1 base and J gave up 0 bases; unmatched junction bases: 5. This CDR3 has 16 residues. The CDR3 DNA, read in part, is TGTGCCAGCAGTGATCTGGGGGGGAGGAGCTCCTATGAACAGTAC. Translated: CASSDLGGRSSYEQY. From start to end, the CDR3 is CASSDLGGRSSYEQYF.

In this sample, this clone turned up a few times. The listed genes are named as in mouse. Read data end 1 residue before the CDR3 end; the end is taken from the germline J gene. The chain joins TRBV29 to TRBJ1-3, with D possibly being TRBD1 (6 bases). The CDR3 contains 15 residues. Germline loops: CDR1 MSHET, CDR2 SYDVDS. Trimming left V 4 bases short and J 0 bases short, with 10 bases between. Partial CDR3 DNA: TGTGCTAGCAGTTCTCGGGACAATTCTGGAAATACGCTCTAT. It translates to CASSSRDNSGNTLY. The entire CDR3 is CASSSRDNSGNTLYF.

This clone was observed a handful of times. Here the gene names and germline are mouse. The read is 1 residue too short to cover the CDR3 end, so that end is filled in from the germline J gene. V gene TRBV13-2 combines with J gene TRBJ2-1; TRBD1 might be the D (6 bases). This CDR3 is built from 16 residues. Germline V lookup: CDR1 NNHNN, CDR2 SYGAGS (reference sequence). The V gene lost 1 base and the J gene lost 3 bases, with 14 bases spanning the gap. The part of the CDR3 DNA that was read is TGTGCCAGCGGTGATCCGGGACACCGTTCCTATGCTGAGCAGTTC. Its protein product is CASGDPGHRSYAEQF. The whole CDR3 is CASGDPGHRSYAEQFF.

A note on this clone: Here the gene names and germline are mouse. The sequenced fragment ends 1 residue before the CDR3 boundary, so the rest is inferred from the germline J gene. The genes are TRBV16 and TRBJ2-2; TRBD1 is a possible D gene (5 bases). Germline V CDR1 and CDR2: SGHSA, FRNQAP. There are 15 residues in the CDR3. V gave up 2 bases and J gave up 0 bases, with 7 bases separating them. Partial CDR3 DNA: TGTGCAAGCAGCTTATGGACACCAAACACCGGGCAGCTCTAC. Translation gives CASSLWTPNTGQLY. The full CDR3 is CASSLWTPNTGQLYF.

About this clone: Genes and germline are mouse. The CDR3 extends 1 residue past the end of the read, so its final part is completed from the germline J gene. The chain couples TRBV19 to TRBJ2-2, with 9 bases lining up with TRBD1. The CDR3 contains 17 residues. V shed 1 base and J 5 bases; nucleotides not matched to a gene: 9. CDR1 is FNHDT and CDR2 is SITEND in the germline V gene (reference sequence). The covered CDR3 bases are TGTGCCAGCAGTATAAGGGCGACAGGGGGTAGGACCGGGCAGCTCTAC. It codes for CASSIRATGGRTGQLY. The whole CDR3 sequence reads CASSIRATGGRTGQLYF.

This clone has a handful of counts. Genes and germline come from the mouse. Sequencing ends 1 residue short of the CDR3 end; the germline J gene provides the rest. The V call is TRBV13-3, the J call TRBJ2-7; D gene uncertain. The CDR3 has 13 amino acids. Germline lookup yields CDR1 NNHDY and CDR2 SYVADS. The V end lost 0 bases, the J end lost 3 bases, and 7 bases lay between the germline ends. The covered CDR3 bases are TGTGCCAGCAGTGATGCACACCACTATGAACAGTAC. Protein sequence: CASSDAHHYEQY. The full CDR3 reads CASSDAHHYEQYF.

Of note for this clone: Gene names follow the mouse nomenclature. CDR3: CASSQSGGENTLYF. The DNA read from the CDR3 is TGTGCCAGCAGCCAATCTGGGGGGGAAAACACCTTGTAC. The V and J genes are TRBV2 and TRBJ2-4; 9 nucleotides align to TRBD2. Read data end 1 residue before the CDR3 end; the end is taken from the germline J gene. V lost 2 bases to trimming and J lost 4 bases; unmatched junction nucleotides: 1. From germline, CDR1 is LGHNA and CDR2 YSYQKL. CDR3 length equals 14 residues.

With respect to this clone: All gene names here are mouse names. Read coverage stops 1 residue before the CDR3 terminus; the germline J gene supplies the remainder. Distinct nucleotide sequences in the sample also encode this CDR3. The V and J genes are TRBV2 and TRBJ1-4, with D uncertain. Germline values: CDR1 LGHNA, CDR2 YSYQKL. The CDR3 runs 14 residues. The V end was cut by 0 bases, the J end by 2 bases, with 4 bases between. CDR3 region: CASSQDSSNERLFF. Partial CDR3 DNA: TGTGCCAGCAGCCAAGATTCATCCAACGAAAGATTATTT.

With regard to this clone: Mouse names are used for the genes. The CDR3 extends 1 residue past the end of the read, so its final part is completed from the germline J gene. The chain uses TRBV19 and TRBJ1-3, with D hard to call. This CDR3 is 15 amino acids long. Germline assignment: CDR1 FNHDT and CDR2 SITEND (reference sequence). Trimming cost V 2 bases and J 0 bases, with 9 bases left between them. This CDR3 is CASSIWVNSGNTLYF. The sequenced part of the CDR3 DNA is TGTGCCAGCAGTATTTGGGTGAATTCTGGAAATACGCTCTAT.

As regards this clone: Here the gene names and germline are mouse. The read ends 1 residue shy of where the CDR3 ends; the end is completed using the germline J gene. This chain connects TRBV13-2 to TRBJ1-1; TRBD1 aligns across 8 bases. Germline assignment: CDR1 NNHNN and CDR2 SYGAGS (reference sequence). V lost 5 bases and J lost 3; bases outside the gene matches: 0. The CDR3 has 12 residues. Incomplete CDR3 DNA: TGTGCCAGCGGGACAGGGGACACAGAAGTCTTC. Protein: CASGTGDTEVF. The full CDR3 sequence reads CASGTGDTEVFF.

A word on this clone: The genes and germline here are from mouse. This CDR3 reads CASSTKTGLEQFF. The sequenced part of the CDR3 DNA is TGTGCCAGCAGCACCAAGACAGGTCTTGAGCAGTTC. The rearrangement uses TRBV14 and TRBJ2-1; TRBD1 is a possible D gene (6 bases). The read terminates 1 residue before the CDR3 end, so the remaining end is supplied by the germline J gene. CDR3 length: 13 residues. With 5 bases removed from V and 9 bases from J, the gap between germline ends came to 15 bases. Germline V gives CDR1 SGHDT, CDR2 FRDEAV.

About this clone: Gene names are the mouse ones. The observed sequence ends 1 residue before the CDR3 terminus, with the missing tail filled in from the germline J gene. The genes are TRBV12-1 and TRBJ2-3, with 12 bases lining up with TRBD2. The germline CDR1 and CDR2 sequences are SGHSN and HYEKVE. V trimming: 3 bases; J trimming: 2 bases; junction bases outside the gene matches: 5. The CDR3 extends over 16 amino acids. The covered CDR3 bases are TGTGCCAGCTCTGGCCGGGACTGGGGGGCTGCAGAAACGCTGTAT. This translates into CASSGRDWGAAETLY. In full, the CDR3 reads CASSGRDWGAAETLYF. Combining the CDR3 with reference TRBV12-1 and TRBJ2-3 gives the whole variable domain DSGVVQSPRHIIKEKGGRSVLTCIPISGHSNVVWYQQTLGKELKFLIQHYEKVERDKGFLPSRFSVQQFDDYHSEMNMSALELEDSAMYFCASSGRDWGAAETLYFGSGTRLTVL.

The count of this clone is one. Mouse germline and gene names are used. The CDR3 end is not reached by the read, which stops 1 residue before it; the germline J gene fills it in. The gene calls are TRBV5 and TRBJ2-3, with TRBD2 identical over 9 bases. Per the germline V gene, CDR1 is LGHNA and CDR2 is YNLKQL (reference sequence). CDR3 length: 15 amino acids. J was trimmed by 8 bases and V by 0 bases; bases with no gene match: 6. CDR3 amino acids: CASSQDKLGGGTLYF. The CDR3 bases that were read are TGTGCCAGCAGCCAAGATAAACTGGGGGGAGGAACGCTGTAT.

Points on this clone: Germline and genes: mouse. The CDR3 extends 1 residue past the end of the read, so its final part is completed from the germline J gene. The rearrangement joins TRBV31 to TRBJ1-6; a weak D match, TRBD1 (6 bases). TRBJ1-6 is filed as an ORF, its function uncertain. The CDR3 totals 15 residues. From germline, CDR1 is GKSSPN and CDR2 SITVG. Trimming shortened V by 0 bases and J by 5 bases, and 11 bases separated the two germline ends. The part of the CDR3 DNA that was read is TGTGCCTGGAGTCTAGGGGGGGCTGATAATTCGCCCCTCTAC. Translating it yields CAWSLGGADNSPLY. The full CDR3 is CAWSLGGADNSPLYF.

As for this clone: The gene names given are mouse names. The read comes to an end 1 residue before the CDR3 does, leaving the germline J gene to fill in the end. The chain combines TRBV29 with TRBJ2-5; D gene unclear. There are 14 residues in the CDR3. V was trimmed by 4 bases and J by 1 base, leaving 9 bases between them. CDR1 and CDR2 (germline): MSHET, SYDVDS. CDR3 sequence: CASSSLGDQDTQYF. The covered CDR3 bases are TGTGCTAGCAGTTCTCTCGGGGACCAAGACACCCAGTAC. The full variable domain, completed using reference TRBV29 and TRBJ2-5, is DMKVTQMPRYLIKRMGENVLLECGQDMSHETMYWYRQDPGLGLQLIYISYDVDSNSEGDIPKGYRVSRKKREHFSLILDSAKTNQTSVYFCASSSLGDQDTQYFGPGTRLLVL.

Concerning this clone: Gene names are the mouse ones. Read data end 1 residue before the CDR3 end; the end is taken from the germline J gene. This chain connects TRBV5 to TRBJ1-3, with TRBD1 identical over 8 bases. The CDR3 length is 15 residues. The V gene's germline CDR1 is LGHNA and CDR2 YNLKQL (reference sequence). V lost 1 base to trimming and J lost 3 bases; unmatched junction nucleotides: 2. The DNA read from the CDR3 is TGTGCCAGCAGCCAAGCCAGGGGGCTTGGAAATACGCTCTAT. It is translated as CASSQARGLGNTLY. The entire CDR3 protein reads CASSQARGLGNTLYF.